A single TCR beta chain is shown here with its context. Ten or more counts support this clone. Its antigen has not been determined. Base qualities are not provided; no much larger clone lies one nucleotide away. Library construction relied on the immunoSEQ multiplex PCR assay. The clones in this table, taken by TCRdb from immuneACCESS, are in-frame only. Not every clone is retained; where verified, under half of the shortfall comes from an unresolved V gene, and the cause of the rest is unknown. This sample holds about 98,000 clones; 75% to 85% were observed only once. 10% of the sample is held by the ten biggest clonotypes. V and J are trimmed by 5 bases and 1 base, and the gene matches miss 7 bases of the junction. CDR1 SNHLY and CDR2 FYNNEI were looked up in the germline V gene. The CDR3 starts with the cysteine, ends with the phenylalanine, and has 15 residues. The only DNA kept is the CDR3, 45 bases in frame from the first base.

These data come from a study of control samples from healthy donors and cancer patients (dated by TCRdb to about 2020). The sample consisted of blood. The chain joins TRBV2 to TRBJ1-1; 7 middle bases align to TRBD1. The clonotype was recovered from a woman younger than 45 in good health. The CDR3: CASSLVQGRNTEAFF. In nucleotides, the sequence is TGTGCCAGCAGTTTAGTACAGGGGAGGAACACTGAAGCTTTCTTT.